This T cell receptor (beta chain) was identified in a study of T and B cells in COVID-19 patients. Study details: The recovered patients had mostly mild to moderate COVID-19 with outpatient management. Comorbidities linked to unfavorable COVID-19 outcome were present in about 90% of the 20 active-infection patients.

TRB rearrangements were amplified by multiplex PCR with BIOMED2 TRB-A/B primers. TCRdb reprocessed the multiplex PCR reads with MiXCR, giving one entry per CDR3 protein. There are approximately 3,700 distinct CDR3 sequences in the sample; almost 25% occur only once, and around 21% lies in the top ten. From blood, roughly 220-550 ng of genomic DNA served as TRB template. The study, taken as a whole, reports: CD4+, regulatory T cell, CD8+ and sorted SARS-CoV-2-responsive or tetramer+ T cells were not yet sequenced. The recovered cohort had around 2,000 exclusive TCR clusters, including 25 to 35 low generation probability clusters.

As to this clonotype: The antigen is undetermined.

The CDR3 spans 15 residues. Trimming cost V 6 bases and J 6 bases; bases outside gene matches: 9. Germline CDR1 MDHEN, CDR2 SYDVKM. The chain uses TRBV28 and TRBJ1-5; 9 bases match TRBD1. The sample taken for sequencing was blood. This TCR was recovered from a human donor with active COVID-19. The CDR3 sequence is CASSRGGQGLQPQHF. CDR3 DNA: TGTGCCAGCAGCCGAGGGGGACAGGGCCTTCAGCCCCAGCATTTT.